This T cell receptor (beta chain) was documented in a study of naive and memory T cell subsets. The beta constant-region primer was an equimolar mix of two oligonucleotides covering TRBC1 and TRBC2. Ligated cDNA was amplified by four rounds of PCR with nested alpha and beta constant-region primers and SP2. TCRdb used MiXCR to reprocess the UMI-ligation and nested PCR reads, holding one entry per CDR3 protein. Found here are roughly 24,000 distinct CDR3 sequences, more than 7% of them singletons; the top ten hold approximately 21%. The sample consisted of central memory CD8+ T cells from blood. This receptor was taken from a human donor in good health.

For the CDR3, the DNA is TGTGCCAGCAACCCGTCTAGCGGGAGCCTGCTTGGCACAGATACGCAGTATTTT. Its translation: CASNPSSGSLLGTDTQYF. The chain combines TRBV27 with TRBJ2-3; TRBD2 aligns across 10 bases. This CDR3 comprises 18 residues. CDR1 and CDR2 from the germline V gene are MNHEY and SMNVEV (reference sequence). V was pared by 7 bases and J by 1 base, with 14 bases of the junction left unmatched.